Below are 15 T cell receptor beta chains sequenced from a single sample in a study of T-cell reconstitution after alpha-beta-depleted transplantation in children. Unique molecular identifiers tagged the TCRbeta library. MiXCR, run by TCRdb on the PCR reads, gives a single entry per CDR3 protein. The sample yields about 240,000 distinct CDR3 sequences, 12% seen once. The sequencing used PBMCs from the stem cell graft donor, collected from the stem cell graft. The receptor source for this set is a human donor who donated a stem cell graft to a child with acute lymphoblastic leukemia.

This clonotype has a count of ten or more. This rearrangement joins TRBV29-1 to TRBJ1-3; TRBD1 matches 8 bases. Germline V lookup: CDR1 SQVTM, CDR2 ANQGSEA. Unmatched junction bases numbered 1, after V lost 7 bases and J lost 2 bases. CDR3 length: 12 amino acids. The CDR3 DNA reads TGCAGCGCGGGACAGGCTGGAAACACCATATATTTT. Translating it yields CSAGQAGNTIYF. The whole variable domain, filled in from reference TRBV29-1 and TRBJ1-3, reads SAVISQKPSRDICQRGTSLTIQCQVDSQVTMMFWYRQQPGQSLTLIATANQGSEATYESGFVIDKFPISRPNLTFSTLTVSNMSPEDSSIYLCSAGQAGNTIYFGEGSWLTVV.

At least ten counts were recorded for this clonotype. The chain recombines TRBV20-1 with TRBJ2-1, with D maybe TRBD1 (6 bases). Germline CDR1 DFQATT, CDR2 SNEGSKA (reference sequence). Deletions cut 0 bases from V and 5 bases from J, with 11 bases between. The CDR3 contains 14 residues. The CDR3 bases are TGCAGTGCTAGAGATGAGGGGGTTCACAATGAGCAGTTCTTC. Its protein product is CSARDEGVHNEQFF.

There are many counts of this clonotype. The CDR3 region is CASSTSWPQYF. In DNA, the CDR3 is TGTGCCAGCAGTACCTCTTGGCCCCAGTACTTC. The genes are TRBV25-1 and TRBJ2-5, with D hard to call. The germline CDR1 and CDR2 sequences are MGHDK and SYGVNS. The V and J ends lost 5 bases and 9 bases respectively, with 10 bases between them. The CDR3 covers 11 residues. The whole variable domain, filled in from reference TRBV25-1 and TRBJ2-5, reads EADIYQTPRYLVIGTGKKITLECSQTMGHDKMYWYQQDPGMELHLIHYSYGVNSTEKGDLSSESTVSRIRTEHFPLTLESARPSHTSQYLCASSTSWPQYFGPGTRLLVL.

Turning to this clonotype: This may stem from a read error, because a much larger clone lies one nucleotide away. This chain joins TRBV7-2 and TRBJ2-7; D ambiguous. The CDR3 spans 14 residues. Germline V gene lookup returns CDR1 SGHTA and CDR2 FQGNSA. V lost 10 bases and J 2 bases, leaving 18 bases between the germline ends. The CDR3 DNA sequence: TGTGCCACCAGATGGTCGAAGGGCCCCTACGAGCAGTACTTC. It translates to CATRWSKGPYEQYF.

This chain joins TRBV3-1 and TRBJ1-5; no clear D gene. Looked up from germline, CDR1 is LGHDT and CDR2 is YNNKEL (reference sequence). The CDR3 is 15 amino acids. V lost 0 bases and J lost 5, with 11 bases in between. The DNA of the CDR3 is TGTGCCAGCAGCCAAGATAGCAGTCCTTATCAGCCCCAGCATTTT. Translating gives CASSQDSSPYQPQHF. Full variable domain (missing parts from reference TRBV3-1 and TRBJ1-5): DTAVSQTPKYLVTQMGNDKSIKCEQNLGHDTMYWYKQDSKKFLKIMFSYNNKELIINETVPNRFSPKSPDKAHLNLHINSLELGDSAVYFCASSQDSSPYQPQHFGDGTRLSIL.

CDR3 coding DNA: TGTGCCAGCAGTTTGCCAGGGGGCATAGGTCAGCCCCAGCATTTT. It translates to CASSLPGGIGQPQHF. The V call is TRBV12-3 or TRBV12-4, the J call TRBJ1-5, with 8 bases fitting TRBD1. Losses at the gene ends were 3 bases for V and 6 bases for J; bases not matched to a gene: 7. This CDR3 is 15 amino acids long.

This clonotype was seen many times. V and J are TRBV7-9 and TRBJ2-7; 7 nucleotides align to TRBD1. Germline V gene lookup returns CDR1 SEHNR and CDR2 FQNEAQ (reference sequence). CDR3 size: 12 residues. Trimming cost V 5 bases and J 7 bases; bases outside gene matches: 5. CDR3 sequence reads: CASSPTGNEQYF. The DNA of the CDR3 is TGTGCCAGCAGCCCGACAGGGAATGAGCAGTACTTC.

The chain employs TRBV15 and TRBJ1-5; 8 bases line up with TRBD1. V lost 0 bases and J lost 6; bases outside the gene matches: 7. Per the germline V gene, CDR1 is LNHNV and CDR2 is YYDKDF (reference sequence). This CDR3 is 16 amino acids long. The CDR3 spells CATSRDLGQGLQPQHF. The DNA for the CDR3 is TGTGCCACCAGCAGAGATCTAGGACAGGGTCTTCAGCCCCAGCATTTT.

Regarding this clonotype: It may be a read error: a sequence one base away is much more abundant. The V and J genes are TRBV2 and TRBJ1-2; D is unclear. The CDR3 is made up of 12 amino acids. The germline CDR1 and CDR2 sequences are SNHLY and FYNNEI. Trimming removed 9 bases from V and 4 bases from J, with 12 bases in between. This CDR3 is CASPGSIYGYTF. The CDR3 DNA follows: TGTGCCAGTCCGGGGTCTATCTATGGCTACACCTTC.

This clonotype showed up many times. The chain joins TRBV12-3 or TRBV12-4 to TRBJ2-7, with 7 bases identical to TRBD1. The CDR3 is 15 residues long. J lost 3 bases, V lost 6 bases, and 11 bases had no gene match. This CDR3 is CASRDQTGPSYEQYF. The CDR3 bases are TGTGCCAGCAGGGATCAGACAGGGCCTAGCTACGAGCAGTACTTC.

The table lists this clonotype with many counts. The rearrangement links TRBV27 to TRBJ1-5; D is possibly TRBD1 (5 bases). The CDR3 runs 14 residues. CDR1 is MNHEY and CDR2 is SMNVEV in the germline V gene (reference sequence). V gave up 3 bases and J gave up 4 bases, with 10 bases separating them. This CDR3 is CASSFREGNQPQHF. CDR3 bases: TGTGCCAGCAGTTTCAGGGAAGGGAATCAGCCCCAGCATTTT.

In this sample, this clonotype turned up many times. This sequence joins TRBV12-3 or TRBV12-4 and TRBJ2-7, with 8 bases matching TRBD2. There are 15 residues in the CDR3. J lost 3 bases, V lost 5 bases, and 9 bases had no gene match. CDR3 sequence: CASSGVGGGYYEQYF. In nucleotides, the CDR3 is TGTGCCAGCAGTGGCGTCGGGGGGGGATACTACGAGCAGTACTTC.

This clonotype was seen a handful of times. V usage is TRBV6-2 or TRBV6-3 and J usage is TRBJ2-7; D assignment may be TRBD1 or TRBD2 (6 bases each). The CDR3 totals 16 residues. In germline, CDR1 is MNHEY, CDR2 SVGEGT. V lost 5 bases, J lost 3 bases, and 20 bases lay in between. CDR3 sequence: CASSTRRGTSLYEQYF. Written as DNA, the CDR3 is TGTGCCAGCAGTACCAGGAGGGGGACTTCGCTCTACGAGCAGTACTTC.

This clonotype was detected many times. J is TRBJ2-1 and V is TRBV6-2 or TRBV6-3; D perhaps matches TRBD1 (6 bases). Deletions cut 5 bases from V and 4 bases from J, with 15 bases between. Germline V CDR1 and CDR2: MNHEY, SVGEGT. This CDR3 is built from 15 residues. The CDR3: CASSQGSPLYNEQFF. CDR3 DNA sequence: TGTGCCAGCAGTCAGGGGAGCCCCCTTTACAATGAGCAGTTCTTC.

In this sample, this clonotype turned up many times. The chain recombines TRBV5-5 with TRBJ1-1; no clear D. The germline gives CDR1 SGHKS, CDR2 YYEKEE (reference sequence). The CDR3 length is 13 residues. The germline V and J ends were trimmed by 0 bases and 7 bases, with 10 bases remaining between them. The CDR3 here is CASSLDRHVEAFF. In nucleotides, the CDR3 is TGTGCCAGCAGCTTGGACAGACACGTTGAAGCTTTCTTT.